This T cell receptor (beta chain) comes out of a study of blood T cell repertoires in COVID-19. At the level of the study: Material from acute and convalescent COVID-19 was sourced from the United States, Italy and Spain.

The study counted Cohort 3 donors as recovered given two negative PCRs, clearance, or symptom resolution. Libraries were prepared by immunoSEQ multiplex PCR; TCRdb keeps only in-frame clonotypes and omits some of them. The sample holds 150,000 to 180,000 clones, about 81% seen once. The sample comprised PBMCs or T cells enriched from blood (not recorded which). This TCR came from a man in his forties or fifties who had recovered from COVID-19.

CDR3 protein: CASSLDGQTRGYGYTF. For the CDR3, the DNA is TGCGCCAGCAGCTTAGACGGCCAAACTCGGGGCTATGGCTACACCTTC. This chain joins TRBV5-1 and TRBJ1-2; D not resolved. The CDR3 contains 16 residues. V dropped 2 bases and J dropped 4 bases, with 18 bases sitting between them. Germline CDR1 SGHRS, CDR2 YFSETQ.